The 27 T cell receptor beta chains presented below share a single source sample, sequenced in a study of shared T cell receptors in the human thymus. The protocol was immunoSEQ multiplex PCR, while the TCRdb copy is restricted to in-frame clones and leaves out a portion. The sample includes 630,000 or so clones, around 87% seen only once; the top ten take just under 0.0095%. This same sample was also taken into another study, of human thymus T cells.

Sequencing was performed on thymocytes. The receptors were gathered from a boy under three years old with a congenital heart defect.

The chain joins TRBV9 to TRBJ1-5, with D maybe TRBD1 (5 bases). The V gene's germline CDR1 is SGDLS and CDR2 YYNGEE. CDR3 length: 15 amino acids. Between the trimmed V and J ends, which lost 4 bases and 0 bases, there was a span of 11 bases. The CDR3 loop reads CASSLGPFSNQPQHF. The CDR3 nucleotides are TGTGCCAGCAGCCTGGGGCCTTTTAGCAATCAGCCCCAGCATTTT.

V and J are TRBV5-1 and TRBJ2-7; tentatively, D is TRBD1 (6 bases). The germline V and J ends were trimmed by 5 bases and 0 bases, with 15 bases remaining between them. The length of the CDR3 is 15 residues. CDR1 is SGHRS, CDR2 YFSETQ, per germline. CDR3 sequence (DNA): TGCGCCAGCAGTCGTCACAGGGATACCTCCTACGAGCAGTACTTC. Translation: CASSRHRDTSYEQYF. The full variable domain, its missing parts supplied by reference TRBV5-1 and TRBJ2-7, is KAGVTQTPRYLIKTRGQQVTLSCSPISGHRSVSWYQQTPGQGLQFLFEYFSETQRNKGNFPGRFSGRQFSNSRSEMNVSTLELGDSALYLCASSRHRDTSYEQYFGPGTRLTVT.

The chain uses TRBV7-8 and TRBJ1-2, with 7 nucleotides matching TRBD1. This CDR3 contains 18 residues. Germline values: CDR1 SGHVS, CDR2 FQNEAQ. The V gene end was trimmed by 3 bases and the J gene end by 2 bases; junction bases not matched to a gene: 15. The CDR3 sequence: CASSFPRGTAHPNYGYTF. CDR3 DNA: TGTGCCAGCAGCTTCCCTCGCGGGACAGCCCATCCCAACTATGGCTACACCTTC.

V gene TRBV15 combines with J gene TRBJ1-5, with D possibly TRBD1 on 5 matching bases. The CDR3 totals 14 residues. V lost 3 bases and J lost 5, with 11 bases in between. In germline, CDR1 is LNHNV, CDR2 YYDKDF (reference sequence). The CDR3 DNA is TGTGCCACCAGCAGTAAGGGGAACGATCAGCCCCAGCATTTT. Translating it yields CATSSKGNDQPQHF.

The rearrangement joins TRBV4-1 to TRBJ2-1; a weak D match, TRBD2 (5 bases). This CDR3 contains 14 residues. V lost 1 base and J 7 bases, leaving 11 bases between the germline ends. Looked up from germline, CDR1 is MGHRA and CDR2 is YSYEKL. CDR3 nucleotide sequence: TGCGCCAGCAGCCAAGCCCCCCTAGCTAATGAGCAGTTCTTC. Protein: CASSQAPLANEQFF.

This clone appeared once. The chain has TRBV25-1 and TRBJ2-1, with D possibly being TRBD2 (7 bases). CDR3 size: 16 residues. Looked up from germline, CDR1 is MGHDK and CDR2 is SYGVNS. V dropped 1 base and J dropped 6 bases, with 16 bases sitting between them. In DNA, the CDR3 is TGTGCCAGCAGTGAATGCGAGGGGGGGCGGCCCAATGAGCAGTTCTTC. Residues: CASSECEGGRPNEQFF.

This chain uses TRBV5-1 with TRBJ2-2; 8 bases line up with TRBD2. V was pared by 5 bases and J by 1 base, with 10 bases of the junction left unmatched. The germline V gene encodes CDR1 SGHRS and CDR2 YFSETQ. The CDR3 spans 17 residues. CDR3 nucleotide sequence: TGCGCCAGCAGGGGGCGGGGGGCTCCCCTGAACACCGGGGAGCTGTTTTTT. Translated, it gives CASRGRGAPLNTGELFF. The full variable domain, its missing parts supplied by reference TRBV5-1 and TRBJ2-2, is KAGVTQTPRYLIKTRGQQVTLSCSPISGHRSVSWYQQTPGQGLQFLFEYFSETQRNKGNFPGRFSGRQFSNSRSEMNVSTLELGDSALYLCASRGRGAPLNTGELFFGEGSRLTVL.

The chain carries TRBV5-6 and TRBJ2-5; no reliable D call. CDR1 and CDR2 (germline): SGHDT, YYEEEE. Trimming pared 0 bases from V and 2 bases from J, leaving 11 bases between. The CDR3 sequence is 15 residues long. The CDR3 nucleotides read TGTGCCAGCAGCTTGGCCAGTTCCATACAAGAGACCCAGTACTTC. The encoded protein is CASSLASSIQETQYF.

The rearrangement uses TRBV9 and TRBJ1-1, with 8 bases that match TRBD1. The germline gives CDR1 SGDLS, CDR2 YYNGEE. This CDR3 has 17 residues. Trimming at V came to 4 bases and at J to 0 bases, leaving 11 bases not matched to a gene. The CDR3 sequence: CASSTLTGEEVNTEAFF. DNA of the CDR3: TGTGCCAGCAGCACCCTGACAGGGGAGGAGGTGAACACTGAAGCTTTCTTT.

The genes are TRBV18 and TRBJ1-2, with D possibly matching TRBD1 (6 bases). The CDR3 sequence is 13 residues long. From germline, CDR1 is KGHSH and CDR2 LQKENI. Trimming took off 6 bases at V and 7 bases at J, with 15 bases between the two ends. The CDR3 DNA reads as TGTGCCAGCTCTCTCGGGACAAAGGTTGGCTACACCTTC. Protein: CASSLGTKVGYTF.

In this sample, this clone turned up once. This rearrangement joins TRBV5-1 to TRBJ2-7, with 14 bases that match TRBD2. With V trimmed by 4 bases and J by 4 bases, 10 bases remained unmatched. In germline, CDR1 is SGHRS, CDR2 YFSETQ. This CDR3 has 17 residues. CDR3 region: CASSGGLAGVVGYEQYF. CDR3 DNA: TGCGCCAGCAGCGGGGGACTAGCGGGAGTCGTGGGATACGAGCAGTACTTC.

The CDR3 nucleotides read TGTGCCAGCAGCCCGGGAGGGGGGCGCACAGATACGCAGTATTTT. Residues: CASSPGGGRTDTQYF. The chain employs TRBV5-6 and TRBJ2-3, with 8 positions matching TRBD2. Trimming cost V 4 bases and J 1 base; bases outside gene matches: 5. Per germline, CDR1 SGHDT and CDR2 YYEEEE. This CDR3 contains 15 residues.

This clone was observed a single time. This rearrangement joins TRBV6-5 to TRBJ2-3, with TRBD1 matching 8 bases. Germline lookup yields CDR1 MNHEY and CDR2 SVGAGI. J lost 3 bases, V lost 5 bases, and 7 bases had no gene match. This CDR3 spans 15 amino acids. The CDR3 sequence: CASSPSRQGTDTQYF. The CDR3 DNA follows: TGTGCCAGCAGTCCATCACGACAGGGGACAGATACGCAGTATTTT.

In regard to this clone: A read error may produce the germline difference seen at one junction end. This chain joins TRBV19 and TRBJ1-5; weak D call: TRBD1 (6 bases). The CDR3 extends over 14 amino acids. The germline CDR1 and CDR2 sequences are LNHDA and SQIVND (reference sequence). This CDR3 reads CASRIGGGNQPQHF. The CDR3 bases are TGTGCCAGTAGAATAGGGGGAGGCAATCAGCCCCAGCATTTT.

V usage is TRBV4-3 and J usage is TRBJ2-3; 8 nucleotides align to TRBD2. CDR1 and CDR2 (germline): LGHNA, YSLEER. Trimming cost V 3 bases and J 3 bases; bases outside gene matches: 11. The CDR3 has 17 amino acids. The CDR3 sequence is CASSQGSGGPSTDTQYF. The CDR3 DNA reads TGCGCCAGCAGCCAGGGGTCGGGAGGGCCCTCTACAGATACGCAGTATTTT.

This clone was detected a few times. The chain carries TRBV19 and TRBJ2-6; TRBD1 agrees at 9 bases. V shed 6 bases and J 4 bases; nucleotides not matched to a gene: 25. The V gene's germline CDR1 is LNHDA and CDR2 SQIVND (reference sequence). CDR3 length: 22 amino acids. For the CDR3, the DNA is TGTGCCAGTAGCAGTTGGAACGGGGCTGGGACAGGGAACCTATTGGGGGCCAACGTCCTGACTTTC. Residues: CASSSWNGAGTGNLLGANVLTF.

The J gene is TRBJ1-4, the V gene TRBV7-2, with D perhaps matching TRBD1 (6 bases). Per germline, CDR1 SGHTA and CDR2 FQGNSA. The CDR3 has 16 amino acids. V was pared by 5 bases and J by 11 bases, with 24 bases between. The CDR3 bases are TGTGCCAGCAGCCAACTAGGGGGAGGGCATCCTTGGAAACTGTTTTTT. Its protein is CASSQLGGGHPWKLFF.

The V and J genes are TRBV10-3 and TRBJ2-7; D is perhaps TRBD2 (6 bases). From germline, CDR1 is ENHRY and CDR2 SYGVKD. This CDR3 is built from 15 residues. Between the trimmed V and J ends, which lost 3 bases and 2 bases, there was a span of 14 bases. In DNA form, the CDR3 reads TGTGCCATCAGTGAACTACCGGGACTTACCTACGAGCAGTACTTC. This translates into CAISELPGLTYEQYF.

This sequence joins TRBV4-3 and TRBJ2-3, with TRBD2 matching 8 bases. CDR3 size: 18 residues. The germline V gene encodes CDR1 LGHNA and CDR2 YSLEER. V was clipped by 3 bases and J by 1 base; unmatched bases: 12. CDR3 DNA: TGCGCCAGCAGCCATGACACCCGGACTAGCTCAGGCACAGATACGCAGTATTTT. Translating it yields CASSHDTRTSSGTDTQYF.

The sample holds a few counts of this clone. For the CDR3, the DNA is TGTGCCAGCAGCTTGGGGAAAAAGAGGACAGAAAAACTGTTTTTT. This codes for CASSLGKKRTEKLFF. V and J are TRBV5-4 and TRBJ1-4, with D perhaps matching TRBD1 (5 bases). The CDR3 spans 15 residues. Trimming cost V 0 bases and J 8 bases, with 14 bases left between them. Germline CDR1 is SGHNT and CDR2 is YYREEE (reference sequence).

J is TRBJ2-2 and V is TRBV5-1, with 7 bases aligning to TRBD2. The CDR3 has 16 amino acids. Germline V lookup: CDR1 SGHRS, CDR2 YFSETQ. V was clipped by 6 bases and J by 0 bases; unmatched bases: 8. CDR3 sequence (DNA): TGCGCCAGCAAAATGGGGCTAGCGGCGAACACCGGGGAGCTGTTTTTT. Translation: CASKMGLAANTGELFF.

This rearrangement joins TRBV2 to TRBJ2-7, with D perhaps matching TRBD2 (5 bases). This CDR3 has 16 amino acids. Germline V gene data show CDR1 as SNHLY and CDR2 as FYNNEI. V was clipped by 0 bases and J by 3 bases, with 15 bases between them. The DNA of the CDR3 is TGTGCCAGCAGTGAAGCGCGGCAGGAGGTGAGCTACGAGCAGTACTTC. This codes for CASSEARQEVSYEQYF.

The chain couples TRBV11-3 to TRBJ2-1; possible D gene TRBD2, 6 bases. The germline V gene has CDR1 SGHNT and CDR2 YENEEA. This CDR3 is 15 amino acids long. Deletions cut 5 bases from V and 5 bases from J, with 16 bases between. CDR3 sequence reads: CASSTKGGANNEQFF. In nucleotides, the CDR3 is TGTGCCAGCAGCACCAAGGGCGGGGCCAACAATGAGCAGTTCTTC.

This clone showed up just a few times. The chain combines TRBV5-6 with TRBJ2-1, with 7 nucleotides matching TRBD1. Germline V lookup: CDR1 SGHDT, CDR2 YYEEEE. CDR3 length: 14 residues. Trimming at V came to 4 bases and at J to 5 bases, leaving 6 bases not matched to a gene. The chain's CDR3 is CASSASGTDNEQFF. CDR3 in DNA: TGTGCCAGCAGCGCCAGTGGGACAGACAATGAGCAGTTCTTC.

This chain links TRBV5-6 with TRBJ1-1, with 8 nucleotides matching TRBD1. The CDR3 totals 19 residues. Germline CDR1 reads SGHDT; CDR2 reads YYEEEE. V trimming: 0 bases; J trimming: 0 bases; junction bases outside the gene matches: 13. CDR3 in amino acids: CASSLAGGPGGGLNTEAFF. The CDR3 bases are TGTGCCAGCAGCTTGGCAGGGGGCCCCGGGGGAGGCCTGAACACTGAAGCTTTCTTT.

The chain couples TRBV5-1 to TRBJ2-3; 11 positions match TRBD2. Germline CDR1 reads SGHRS; CDR2 reads YFSETQ. V dropped 1 base and J dropped 3; count of bases not matched to a gene: 4. The CDR3 is 16 amino acids. In DNA, the CDR3 is TGCGCCAGCAGCTTGCCCACTAGCGGGAGAACAGATACGCAGTATTTT. As protein: CASSLPTSGRTDTQYF.

This clone was detected once. Different DNA sequences within this sample yield the same CDR3. The V gene is TRBV9, the J gene TRBJ1-2, with D perhaps TRBD1 (5 bases). The ends were cut back, 2 bases at V and 4 bases at J, with 9 bases in the middle. The germline V gene has CDR1 SGDLS and CDR2 YYNGEE. The CDR3 is 13 amino acids. Here the CDR3 DNA reads TGTGCCAGCAGCGTTGGGGGGGGCTATGGCTACACCTTC. Translation: CASSVGGGYGYTF.